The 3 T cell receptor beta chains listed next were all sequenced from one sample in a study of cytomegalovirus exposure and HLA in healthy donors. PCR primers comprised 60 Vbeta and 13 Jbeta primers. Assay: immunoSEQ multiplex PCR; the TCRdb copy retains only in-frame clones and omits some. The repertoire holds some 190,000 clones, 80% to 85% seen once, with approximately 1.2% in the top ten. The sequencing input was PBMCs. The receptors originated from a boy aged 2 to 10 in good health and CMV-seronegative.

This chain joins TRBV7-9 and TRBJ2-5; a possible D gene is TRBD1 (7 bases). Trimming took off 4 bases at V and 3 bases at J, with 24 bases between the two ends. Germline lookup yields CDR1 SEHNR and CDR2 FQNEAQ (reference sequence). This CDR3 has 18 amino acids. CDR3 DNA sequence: TGTGCCAGCAGCTATAGCAGGAGCAGGGGGGCCCAAAAAGAGACCCAGTACTTC. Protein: CASSYSRSRGAQKETQYF.

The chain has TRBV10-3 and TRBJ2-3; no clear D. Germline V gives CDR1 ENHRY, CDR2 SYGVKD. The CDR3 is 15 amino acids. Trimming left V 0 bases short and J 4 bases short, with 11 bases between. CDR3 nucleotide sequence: TGTGCCATCAGTGAGTCCGACAACACAGCAGATACGCAGTATTTT. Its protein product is CAISESDNTADTQYF.

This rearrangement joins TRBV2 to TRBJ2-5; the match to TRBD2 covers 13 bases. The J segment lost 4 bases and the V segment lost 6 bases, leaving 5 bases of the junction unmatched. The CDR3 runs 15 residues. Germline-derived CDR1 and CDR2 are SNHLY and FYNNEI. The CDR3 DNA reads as TGTGCCAGCAGACCAAGACTAGCGGGAGGAGAGACCCAGTACTTC. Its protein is CASRPRLAGGETQYF.